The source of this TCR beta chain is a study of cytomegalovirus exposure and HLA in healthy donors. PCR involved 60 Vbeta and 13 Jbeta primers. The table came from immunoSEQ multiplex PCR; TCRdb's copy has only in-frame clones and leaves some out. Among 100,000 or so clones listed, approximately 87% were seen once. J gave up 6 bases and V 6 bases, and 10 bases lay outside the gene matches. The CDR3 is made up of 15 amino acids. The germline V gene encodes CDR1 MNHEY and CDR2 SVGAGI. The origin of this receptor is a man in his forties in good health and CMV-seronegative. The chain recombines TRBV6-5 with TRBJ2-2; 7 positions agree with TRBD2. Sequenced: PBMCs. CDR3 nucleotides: TGTGCCAGCAGCCTCGTGTTGGGGGGGGCCGGGGAGCTGTTTTTT. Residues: CASSLVLGGAGELFF.